One sample yielded the 20 T cell receptor beta chains listed below, sequenced in a study of Graves' ophthalmopathy and Graves' hyperthyroidism. Transcripts of RNA were the source for amplifying TCR beta CDR3 regions. Second-round multiplex PCR followed a first-round RT-PCR using HTBI primers. TCRdb re-analysed the multiplex PCR reads in MiXCR, keeping a single row per CDR3 protein. The sample holds some 380,000 distinct CDR3 sequences, 15% seen once. The sequenced sample consisted of peripheral blood. The source is a woman between 18 and 30 years old with stable Graves' hyperthyroidism.

This clonotype was observed at least ten times. The chain recombines TRBV13 with TRBJ2-7; D may be TRBD1 (5 bases). Germline V CDR1 and CDR2: PRHDT, FYEKMQ (reference sequence). V was cut by 5 bases and J by 2 bases, with 10 bases left in between. The CDR3 runs to 13 residues. CDR3 amino acids: CASSIREAYEQYF. CDR3 DNA sequence: TGTGCCAGCAGCATCAGGGAAGCCTACGAGCAGTACTTC.

This clonotype occurred many times. The V gene is TRBV5-1, the J gene TRBJ1-1; D is unclear. Germline V gene data show CDR1 as SGHRS and CDR2 as YFSETQ. Trimming stripped 0 bases from V and 1 base from J, with 13 bases between. The CDR3 runs to 16 residues. In DNA, the CDR3 is TGCGCCAGCAGCTTGGCCGGGGAGGCGGCGAACACTGAAGCTTTCTTT. It is translated as CASSLAGEAANTEAFF. Full variable domain (remainder filled in from reference TRBV5-1 and TRBJ1-1): KAGVTQTPRYLIKTRGQQVTLSCSPISGHRSVSWYQQTPGQGLQFLFEYFSETQRNKGNFPGRFSGRQFSNSRSEMNVSTLELGDSALYLCASSLAGEAANTEAFFGQGTRLTVV.

Note on this clonotype: Since no conserved phenylalanine or tryptophan closes the CDR3, a read error is the likely cause. The chain carries TRBV11-2 and TRBJ2-7; 7 bases agree with TRBD2. V trimming: 3 bases; J trimming: 1 base; junction bases outside the gene matches: 3. Germline values: CDR1 SGHAT, CDR2 FQNNGV. This CDR3 has 14 residues. CDR3 amino acids: CASSLEGGSYEQYL. DNA for the CDR3: TGTGCCAGCAGCTTGGAGGGAGGGTCCTACGAGCAGTACCTC.

This clonotype was seen ten or more times. J is TRBJ2-7 and V is TRBV11-1; D may be TRBD1 (5 bases). CDR3 length: 14 residues. The V gene's germline CDR1 is SGHAT and CDR2 FQDESV (reference sequence). V lost 5 bases to trimming and J lost 3 bases, with 14 bases between them. The CDR3 protein is CASSPGLGFYEQYF. Written as DNA, the CDR3 is TGTGCCAGCAGCCCAGGGCTCGGTTTCTACGAGCAGTACTTC.

The table lists this clonotype with many counts. V gene TRBV6-1 combines with J gene TRBJ1-6; 7 bases map to TRBD1. Per germline, CDR1 MNHNS and CDR2 SASEGT. V dropped 6 bases and J dropped 7; count of bases not matched to a gene: 3. This CDR3 comprises 13 residues. The CDR3 DNA follows: TGTGCCAGCAGGACAGGGCGGAATTCACCCCTCCACTTT. Translated, it gives CASRTGRNSPLHF.

This chain uses TRBV7-8 with TRBJ1-1; D is undetermined. The germline CDR1 and CDR2 sequences are SGHVS and FQNEAQ. This CDR3 has 13 amino acids. The V gene lost 5 bases and the J gene lost 5 bases, with 12 bases spanning the gap. CDR3 region: CASSIGVRTEAFF. The CDR3 coding sequence is TGTGCCAGCAGCATCGGGGTTCGAACTGAAGCTTTCTTT.

This clonotype was detected many times. This chain uses TRBV20-1 with TRBJ1-2, with TRBD1 matching over 9 bases. Per germline, CDR1 DFQATT and CDR2 SNEGSKA (reference sequence). This CDR3 has 19 residues. V was clipped by 3 bases and J by 0 bases; unmatched bases: 17. In DNA form, the CDR3 reads TGCAGTGCTAGCACGCCACCTCGGGACAGGGATAAGGCTAACTATGGCTACACCTTC. This gives the protein CSASTPPRDRDKANYGYTF.

There are many counts of this clonotype. The chain couples TRBV5-1 to TRBJ2-5, with 10 bases matching TRBD2. Germline V gene data show CDR1 as SGHRS and CDR2 as YFSETQ. The CDR3 consists of 15 residues. V trimming: 2 bases; J trimming: 3 bases; junction bases outside the gene matches: 4. The CDR3 sequence: CASSLAGTSEETQYF. CDR3 bases: TGCGCCAGCAGCTTAGCCGGGACTAGCGAAGAGACCCAGTACTTC.

This clonotype was counted ten times or more. This sequence joins TRBV5-1 and TRBJ2-7, with D perhaps matching TRBD1 (6 bases). Trimming shortened V by 4 bases and J by 1 base, and 12 bases separated the two germline ends. Germline V gives CDR1 SGHRS, CDR2 YFSETQ. The CDR3 is made up of 14 amino acids. The CDR3 region has the DNA TGCGCCAGCAGCCTACTACAGGGATCCTACGAGCAGTACTTC. Its translation: CASSLLQGSYEQYF.

The rearrangement uses TRBV12-3 or TRBV12-4 and TRBJ2-2; TRBD2 agrees at 8 bases. This CDR3 comprises 14 residues. V lost 6 bases to trimming and J lost 9 bases; unmatched junction nucleotides: 9. CDR3 residues: CASRRAGGSRELFF. The CDR3 region has the DNA TGTGCCAGCAGGAGGGCGGGAGGTAGCAGGGAGCTGTTTTTT.

This sequence joins TRBV20-1 and TRBJ1-1, with D unclear. V gave up 6 bases and J gave up 2 bases, with 16 bases separating them. Germline-derived CDR1 and CDR2 are DFQATT and SNEGSKA (reference sequence). There are 14 residues in the CDR3. The CDR3 loop reads CSASEAIGNTEAFF. The CDR3, as DNA: TGCAGTGCCTCGGAGGCGATAGGCAACACTGAAGCTTTCTTT.

This clonotype was counted ten times or more. The rearrangement joins TRBV7-2 to TRBJ2-7, with 10 bases identical to TRBD2. This CDR3 is built from 13 residues. In germline, CDR1 is SGHTA, CDR2 FQGNSA. V lost 4 bases and J lost 6; bases outside the gene matches: 3. CDR3 bases: TGTGCCAGCAGCTGGACTAGCGGAGGCGAGCAGTACTTC. It is translated as CASSWTSGGEQYF.

This clonotype occurred a few times. The chain uses TRBV5-6 and TRBJ2-3; no clear D. The germline CDR1 and CDR2 sequences are SGHDT and YYEEEE. Trimming stripped 4 bases from V and 6 bases from J, with 6 bases between. The CDR3 runs 11 residues. This chain's CDR3 is CASSNGDTQYF. CDR3 coding DNA: TGTGCCAGCAGCAATGGGGATACGCAGTATTTT.

This clonotype was observed at least ten times. The chain joins TRBV12-3 or TRBV12-4 to TRBJ2-5; 7 nucleotides agree with TRBD1. The CDR3 is 17 amino acids. J was trimmed by 1 base and V by 3 bases; bases with no gene match: 11. This chain's CDR3 is CASSFPDRFGGQETQYF. The CDR3 region has the DNA TGTGCCAGCAGTTTCCCGGACAGGTTTGGAGGCCAAGAGACCCAGTACTTC.

This clonotype was observed at least ten times. The J gene is TRBJ1-5, the V gene TRBV19, with a weak D call TRBD1 (5 bases). The V gene's germline CDR1 is LNHDA and CDR2 SQIVND (reference sequence). Trimming removed 5 bases at V and 0 bases at J, with 14 bases between. The CDR3 is 16 residues long. CDR3 in DNA: TGTGCCAGTAGTGAACGAGGGACCGATAGCAATCAGCCCCAGCATTTT. Translation: CASSERGTDSNQPQHF.

The V gene is TRBV28, the J gene TRBJ1-5; 7 bases map to TRBD1. The germline V gene has CDR1 MDHEN and CDR2 SYDVKM. V shed 11 bases, J shed 9 bases, and the junction held 16 bases outside the gene matches. The CDR3 runs to 14 residues. The CDR3 coding sequence is TGTGCCGGCATCCTCGGAGACAGGGTGGGGCCCCAGCATTTT. Amino acids: CAGILGDRVGPQHF.

At least ten counts were recorded for this clonotype. A read error is possible here, since a much larger clone lies one base away. The chain carries TRBV2 and TRBJ2-1, with 12 positions matching TRBD1. Germline CDR1 and CDR2: SNHLY and FYNNEI. The CDR3 has 15 amino acids. Written as DNA, the CDR3 is TGTGCCAGCAGTAACCGGGACAGGGGGCTCGATGAGAAGTTCTTC. Protein sequence: CASSNRDRGLDEKFF.

This chain joins TRBV28 and TRBJ1-6, with 8 bases fitting TRBD1. The CDR3 loop spans 15 amino acids. The germline gives CDR1 MDHEN, CDR2 SYDVKM. The J segment lost 6 bases and the V segment lost 3 bases, leaving 4 bases of the junction unmatched. Written as DNA, the CDR3 is TGTGCCAGCAGTTTGGGGACAGGCCGTAATTCACCCCTCCACTTT. Protein sequence: CASSLGTGRNSPLHF.

This clonotype has at least ten counts. This rearrangement joins TRBV12-3 or TRBV12-4 to TRBJ1-6; D perhaps matches TRBD1 (5 bases). This CDR3 has 13 amino acids. The V end lost 7 bases, the J end lost 6 bases, and 10 bases lay between the germline ends. The CDR3 reads CASTWDLNSPLHF. The CDR3 DNA reads TGTGCCAGCACCTGGGACCTTAATTCACCCCTCCACTTT.

This clonotype was counted at least ten times. The rearrangement uses TRBV12-3 or TRBV12-4 and TRBJ1-5; D gene unclear. Trimming stripped 3 bases from V and 5 bases from J, with 11 bases between. The CDR3 totals 14 residues. The CDR3 nucleotides read TGTGCCAGCAGTTTTGATTGGCTGGATCAGCCCCAGCATTTT. Translated, it gives CASSFDWLDQPQHF.